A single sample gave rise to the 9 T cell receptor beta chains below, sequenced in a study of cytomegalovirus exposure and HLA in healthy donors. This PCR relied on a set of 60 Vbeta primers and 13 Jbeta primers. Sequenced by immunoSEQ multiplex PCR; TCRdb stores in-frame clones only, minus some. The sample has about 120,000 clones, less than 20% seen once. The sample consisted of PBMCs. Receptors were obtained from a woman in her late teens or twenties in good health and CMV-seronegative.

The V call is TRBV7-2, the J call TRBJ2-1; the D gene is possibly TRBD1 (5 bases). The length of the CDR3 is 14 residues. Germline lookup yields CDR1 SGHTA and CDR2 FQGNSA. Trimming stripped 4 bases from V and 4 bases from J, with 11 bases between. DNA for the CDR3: TGTGCCAGCAGCTGGGGCGGTGGATACAATGAGCAGTTCTTC. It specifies CASSWGGGYNEQFF.

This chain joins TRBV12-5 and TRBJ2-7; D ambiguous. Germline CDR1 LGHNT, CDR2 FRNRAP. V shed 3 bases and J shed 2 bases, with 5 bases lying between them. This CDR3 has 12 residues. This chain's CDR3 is CASGFNPYEQYF. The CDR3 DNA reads TGTGCTAGTGGTTTTAATCCCTACGAGCAGTACTTC.

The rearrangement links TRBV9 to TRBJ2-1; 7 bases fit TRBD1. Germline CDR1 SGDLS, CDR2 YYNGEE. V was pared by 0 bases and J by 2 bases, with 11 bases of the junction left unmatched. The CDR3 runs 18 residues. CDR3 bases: TGTGCCAGCAGCGTAGTCCCCTTAGACAGGGTGGCCTACAATGAGCAGTTCTTC. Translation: CASSVVPLDRVAYNEQFF.

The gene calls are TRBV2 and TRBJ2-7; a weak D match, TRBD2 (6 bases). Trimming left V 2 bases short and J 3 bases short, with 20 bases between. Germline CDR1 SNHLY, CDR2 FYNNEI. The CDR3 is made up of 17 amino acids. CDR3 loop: CASSESLGTVNLYEQYF. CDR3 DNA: TGTGCCAGCAGTGAAAGCCTCGGGACTGTGAATCTCTACGAGCAGTACTTC. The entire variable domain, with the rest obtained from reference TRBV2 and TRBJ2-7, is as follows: EPEVTQTPSHQVTQMGQEVILRCVPISNHLYFYWYRQILGQKVEFLVSFYNNEISEKSEIFDDQFSVERPDGSNFTLKIRSTKLEDSAMYFCASSESLGTVNLYEQYFGPGTRLTVT.

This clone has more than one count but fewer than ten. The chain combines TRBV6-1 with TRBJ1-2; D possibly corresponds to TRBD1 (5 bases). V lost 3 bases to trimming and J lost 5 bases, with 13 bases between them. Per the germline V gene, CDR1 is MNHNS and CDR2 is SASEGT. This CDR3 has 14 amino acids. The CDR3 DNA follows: TGTGCCAGCAGTGAGTGGGGGGAGGGATATGGCTACACCTTC. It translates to CASSEWGEGYGYTF.

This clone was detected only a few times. Here the CDR3 reads CASSEARRWNSPLHF. The CDR3 nucleotides read TGTGCCAGCAGTGAAGCTAGGCGGTGGAATTCACCCCTCCACTTT. The chain combines TRBV6-1 with TRBJ1-6; D remains ambiguous. Trimming shortened V by 0 bases and J by 7 bases, and 10 bases separated the two germline ends. Looked up from germline, CDR1 is MNHNS and CDR2 is SASEGT. This CDR3 contains 15 residues.

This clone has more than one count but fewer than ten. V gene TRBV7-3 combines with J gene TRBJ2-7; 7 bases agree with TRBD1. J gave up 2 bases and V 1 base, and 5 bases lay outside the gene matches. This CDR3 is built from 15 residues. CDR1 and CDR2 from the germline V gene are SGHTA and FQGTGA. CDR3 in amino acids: CASSLRQGATYEQYF. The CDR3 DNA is TGTGCCAGCAGCTTAAGACAGGGAGCCACCTACGAGCAGTACTTC.

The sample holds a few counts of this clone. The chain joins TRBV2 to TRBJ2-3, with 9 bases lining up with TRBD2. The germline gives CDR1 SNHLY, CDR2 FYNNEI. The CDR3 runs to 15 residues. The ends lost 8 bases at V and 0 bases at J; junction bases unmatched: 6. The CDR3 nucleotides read TGTGCCAGCCTTTTTCTAGCGGGAAGCACAGATACGCAGTATTTT. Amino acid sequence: CASLFLAGSTDTQYF.

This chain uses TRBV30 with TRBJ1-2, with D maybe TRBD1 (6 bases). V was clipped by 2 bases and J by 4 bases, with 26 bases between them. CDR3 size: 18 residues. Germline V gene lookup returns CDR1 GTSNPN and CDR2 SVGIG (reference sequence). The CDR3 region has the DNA TGTGCCTGGAGTTCTTCTCTTATCCCGCTCCAAGGGGGCTATGGCTACACCTTC. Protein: CAWSSSLIPLQGGYGYTF.